This TCR beta chain comes out of a study of blood T cell repertoires in COVID-19 (TCRdb year 2020). Study-wide context: Collaborator samples came from the United States, Italy and Spain and covered acute and convalescent phases of COVID-19. Sample metadata almost always included a de-identified subject ID, COVID-19 status, age in years and sex. The material from the prospective study consisted of cDNA or gDNA derived from T cells, B-cell-depleted T cells, or PBMCs. Subjects who had been exposed to COVID-19, were actively infected with it, or had recovered from it provided the deeply sampled blood TCRbeta repertoires that made up the dataset. Where HLA class I and class II types were available, the types were taken from metadata supplied by the sample provider, not from assay-based typing. The repertoires were released in a freely available public database intended as a resource for research on the immune response to SARS-CoV-2. Samples were obtained from the ongoing ImmuneRACE study (first 160 participants) and from over 1,000 subjects provided by 6 global collaborators. General study outcomes and caveats: How much clinical and demographic metadata was included differed by source and by participant, and the metadata was provided uncurated.

Points on this clone: Its recognized antigen is unknown. Per-base qualities were not stored, and no clone one base away is much larger.

Enrolling through a virtual design, the prospective study's participants ranged in age from roughly 18 to 89 years and lived across some 23 United States geographic areas. In the prospective study, participants were assigned to cohorts based on the clinical history participants reported in a screening survey and a study questionnaire. Recovered participants in ImmuneRACE Cohort 3 were defined as having two consecutive negative NP/OP PCR tests, clearance from a healthcare professional, or resolution of symptoms. Each participant in the prospective study had whole blood, serum and a nasopharyngeal or oropharyngeal swab collected by mobile phlebotomists. Participants in the prospective study had the option to provide additional blood draws and questionnaires over a 2-month period. Before DNA extraction, prospective study blood samples were shipped either frozen or at room temperature. TCRbeta CDR3 regions were amplified from genomic DNA using the immunoSEQ Assay, a bias-controlled multiplex PCR. The original pipeline was this. The number of nucleated cells in each sample was estimated by amplification of reference gene primers within the assay. To quantify the absolute abundance of each unique TCRbeta CDR3 rearrangement, sequence reads were collapsed and filtered. For each sample, productive Simpson clonality was calculated by taking the square root of Simpson's diversity index across productive rearrangements. TCRdb provides this immuneACCESS table in a form limited to in-frame rearrangements. Some clones are lacking; in checked studies, under half of them reflect an unresolved V gene, and why the rest are absent is not known. The DNA was the basis for D and trimming; V, J and clone size are from that table. The table for this sample lists roughly 370,000 clones; 87% of them were counted only once. Roughly 10% of the sample comes from the top ten.

Sequenced: PBMCs or T cells enriched from blood (not recorded which). The TCR originated in a woman between 50 and 59 years old who had recovered from COVID-19.

The CDR3: CASRRQGLESGYTF. The nucleotides are TGTGCCAGCAGAAGACAGGGTTTAGAAAGTGGCTACACCTTC. The chain is assembled from TRBV6-5 and TRBJ1-2, and 7 junctional nucleotides match TRBD1. Reading the germline V gene gives CDR1 MNHEY and CDR2 SVGAGI. The CDR3 measures 14 amino acids from cysteine to phenylalanine. The entry retains the CDR3 DNA only, 42 bases that are in frame from base 1. Germline trimming amounts to 6 bases on V and 7 bases on J, with 11 as the count of junction bases outside the gene matches.